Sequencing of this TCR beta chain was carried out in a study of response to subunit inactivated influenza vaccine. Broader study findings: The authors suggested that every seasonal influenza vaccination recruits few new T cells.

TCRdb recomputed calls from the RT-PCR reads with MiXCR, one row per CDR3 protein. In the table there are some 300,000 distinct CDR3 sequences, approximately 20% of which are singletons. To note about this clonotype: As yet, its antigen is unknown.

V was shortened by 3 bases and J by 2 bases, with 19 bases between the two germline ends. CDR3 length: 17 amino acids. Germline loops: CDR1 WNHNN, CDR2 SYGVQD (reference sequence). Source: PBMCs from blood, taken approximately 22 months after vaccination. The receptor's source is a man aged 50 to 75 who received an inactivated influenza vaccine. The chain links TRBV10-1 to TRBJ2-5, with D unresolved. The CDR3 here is CASSDSLALGPQETQYF. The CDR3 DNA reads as TGCGCCAGCAGTGATTCGTTAGCCCTAGGGCCGCAAGAGACCCAGTACTTC.